The rows below give T cell receptor beta chains drawn from one sample of a study of blood T cell repertoires in COVID-19. Only in-frame clones appear in the TCRdb table, and some are missing; sequencing was by immunoSEQ multiplex PCR. Among roughly 140,000 clones listed, over 75% were seen once. The sample consisted of PBMCs or T cells enriched from blood (not recorded which). The source of these receptors is a woman under 40 with acute COVID-19. Each CDR3 is given with its conserved first and last residue. A D gene is named only where the DNA matches it firmly. Some rows mark clone size as missing; the rest say once, few, many or name a class of expanded clone.

d_gene	j_gene	v_gene	abundance	CDR3aa	CDR3nt
NA	TRBJ2-2	TRBV18	NA	CASSRNRDTGELFF	TGTGCCAGCTCACGGAACAGAGACACCGGGGAGCTGTTTTTT
TRBD2	TRBJ2-1	TRBV6-2/TRBV6-3	NA	CASSYPGTSYNEQFF	TGTGCCAGCAGTTACCCCGGGACTAGTTACAATGAGCAGTTCTTC
NA	TRBJ2-7	TRBV21-1	few	CASSKEGQAAGEQYF	TGTGCCAGCAGCAAAGAGGGACAGGCAGCGGGCGAGCAGTACTTC
NA	TRBJ2-7	TRBV4-3	NA	CASSPSEREYYYEQYF	TGCGCCAGCAGCCCCTCTGAGCGAGAGTACTACTACGAGCAGTACTTC
NA	TRBJ2-2	TRBV2	NA	CASSEVPEGGELFF	TGTGCCAGCAGTGAAGTCCCTGAGGGCGGGGAGCTGTTTTTT
NA	TRBJ1-1	TRBV12-3/TRBV12-4	NA	CASSQQGTEAFF	TGTGCCAGCAGCCAACAGGGCACTGAAGCTTTCTTT
TRBD2	TRBJ2-3	TRBV28	NA	CASSQLAGSTDTQYF	TGTGCCAGCAGTCAACTAGCGGGTAGCACAGATACGCAGTATTTT
NA	TRBJ2-5	TRBV29-1	NA	CSVAWGPNQETQYF	TGCAGCGTTGCCTGGGGCCCCAACCAAGAGACCCAGTACTTC
TRBD1	TRBJ1-3	TRBV5-1	NA	CASSPGTGGNTIYF	TGCGCCAGCAGCCCAGGGACAGGGGGGAACACCATATATTTT
NA	TRBJ2-3	TRBV9	NA	CASSPSWGGTDTQYF	TGTGCCAGCAGCCCATCGTGGGGAGGCACAGATACGCAGTATTTT
NA	TRBJ1-4	TRBV5-1	NA	CASSLARQATNEKLFF	TGCGCCAGCAGCTTGGCCCGACAGGCAACTAATGAAAAACTGTTTTTT
NA	TRBJ1-2	TRBV4-3	once	CASSPSAGNYGYTF	TGCGCCAGCAGCCCCAGTGCAGGGAACTATGGCTACACCTTC
NA	TRBJ2-1	TRBV20-1	NA	CSASQGRDDEQFF	TGCAGTGCTAGTCAGGGCAGGGATGATGAGCAGTTCTTC
NA	TRBJ2-1	TRBV7-9	NA	CASSLSTSYNEQFF	TGTGCCAGCAGCTTGAGCACTTCCTACAATGAGCAGTTCTTC
NA	TRBJ2-5	TRBV24-1	NA	CATSDRGANQETQYF	TGTGCCACCAGTGATCGGGGGGCGAACCAAGAGACCCAGTACTTC
NA	TRBJ1-6	TRBV7-2	NA	CASSLDTNSPLHF	TGTGCCAGCAGCTTAGACACGAATTCACCCCTCCACTTT
NA	TRBJ1-4	TRBV30	once	CAWDATGGLGEKLFF	TGTGCCTGGGACGCGACGGGGGGGCTCGGTGAAAAACTGTTTTTT
TRBD1	TRBJ1-1	TRBV25-1	NA	CASSPSGQGGAFF	TGTGCCAGCAGTCCCTCGGGACAGGGGGGAGCTTTCTTT
NA	TRBJ1-5	TRBV18	NA	CASSPSAGVVQPQHF	TGTGCCAGCTCACCATCTGCAGGGGTTGTTCAGCCCCAGCATTTT
NA	TRBJ2-7	TRBV25-1	NA	CASSLEGTWLDRSYEQYF	TGTGCCAGCAGCTTGGAGGGGACGTGGTTGGACAGGTCCTACGAGCAGTACTTC
NA	TRBJ1-6	TRBV14	once	CASSQTNFRGSYNSPLHF	TGTGCCAGCAGCCAAACAAACTTCAGGGGTTCCTATAATTCACCCCTCCACTTT
NA	TRBJ2-5	TRBV7-3	NA	CASSLLGGQETQYF	TGTGCCAGCAGCTTATTGGGGGGCCAAGAGACCCAGTACTTC
NA	TRBJ2-2	TRBV27	once	CASTTNTGELFF	TGTGCCAGCACAACGAACACCGGGGAGCTGTTTTTT
NA	TRBJ2-4	TRBV4-3	NA	CASSQRTKGLHIQYF	TGCGCCAGCAGCCAAAGGACTAAGGGCCTGCACATTCAGTACTTC
NA	TRBJ2-1	TRBV6-5	NA	CASQRGRGLDEQFF	TGTGCCAGCCAGAGGGGACGGGGACTCGATGAGCAGTTCTTC
NA	TRBJ2-7	TRBV9	NA	CASSVGTASSYEQYF	TGTGCCAGCAGCGTAGGAACGGCTAGCTCCTACGAGCAGTACTTC
NA	TRBJ1-1	TRBV12-3/TRBV12-4	NA	CASSSFGVDVIF	TGTGCCAGCAGTTCCTTCGGGGTCGACGTGATCTTT
TRBD1	TRBJ1-1	TRBV30	NA	CAWSVDLGQGLPEAFF	TGTGCCTGGAGTGTAGATTTGGGACAGGGCCTCCCTGAAGCTTTCTTT
NA	TRBJ2-1	TRBV7-9	NA	CASSYHGGEQFF	TGTGCCAGCAGCTACCACGGGGGTGAGCAGTTCTTC
TRBD1	TRBJ2-7	TRBV12-3/TRBV12-4	NA	CASSDRGSYEQYF	TGTGCCAGCAGTGACAGGGGCTCCTACGAGCAGTACTTC
NA	TRBJ2-7	TRBV5-1	NA	CASRDSDTYEQYF	TGCGCCAGCAGGGACAGCGATACCTACGAGCAGTACTTC
NA	TRBJ2-7	TRBV10-3	NA	CAISDGNRDSYEQYF	TGTGCCATCAGTGATGGGAACAGGGACTCCTACGAGCAGTACTTC
NA	TRBJ1-2	TRBV28	NA	CASSFGAGNDNYGYTF	TGTGCCAGCAGTTTTGGGGCAGGTAATGACAACTATGGCTACACCTTC
NA	TRBJ1-1	TRBV20-1	NA	CSASGAGVKVNTEAFF	TGCAGTGCTAGTGGGGCCGGGGTGAAGGTGAACACTGAAGCTTTCTTT
TRBD1	TRBJ2-1	TRBV28	NA	CASSLGAQGYEQFF	TGTGCCAGCAGTTTAGGAGCACAGGGGTATGAGCAGTTCTTC
NA	TRBJ2-7	TRBV7-2	NA	CASSSYLELGEQYF	TGTGCCAGCAGCTCATACCTAGAGCTAGGCGAGCAGTACTTC
NA	TRBJ1-2	TRBV28	once	CASSSQGSGYTF	TGTGCCAGCAGTTCACAGGGATCTGGCTACACCTTC
TRBD1	TRBJ1-1	TRBV5-1	NA	CASSAGQGGEAFF	TGCGCCAGCAGCGCCGGACAGGGAGGTGAAGCTTTCTTT
TRBD2	TRBJ2-1	TRBV4-3	NA	CASSRSPGLADNEQFF	TGCGCCAGCAGCCGATCGCCGGGACTAGCGGACAATGAGCAGTTCTTC
TRBD1	TRBJ1-1	TRBV13	NA	CASSSAGGMNTEAFF	TGTGCCAGCAGCTCAGCAGGGGGAATGAACACTGAAGCTTTCTTT
NA	TRBJ2-1	TRBV4-3	NA	CASSLISTAQVFNEQFF	TGCGCCAGCAGCCTAATTTCAACAGCTCAAGTATTCAATGAGCAGTTCTTC
NA	TRBJ1-6	TRBV15	NA	CATSPDTLNNSPLHF	TGTGCCACCAGTCCTGACACCTTAAATAATTCACCCCTCCACTTT
TRBD2	TRBJ2-3	TRBV19	NA	CASSIAGGTQYF	TGTGCCAGTAGTATCGCGGGAGGTACGCAGTATTTT
NA	TRBJ2-7	TRBV4-3	NA	CASSARPDTGEQYF	TGCGCCAGCAGCGCACGGCCCGACACAGGCGAGCAGTACTTC
TRBD2	TRBJ2-2	TRBV27	NA	CASSFLTSGTGELFF	TGTGCCAGCAGTTTTCTTACTAGCGGGACCGGGGAGCTGTTTTTT
NA	TRBJ2-1	TRBV9	few	CASSGDSYNEQFF	TGTGCCAGCAGCGGCGACAGTTACAATGAGCAGTTCTTC
NA	TRBJ2-5	TRBV7-2	NA	CASSVRETWETQYF	TGTGCCAGCAGCGTTCGGGAGACTTGGGAGACCCAGTACTTC
TRBD1	TRBJ2-5	TRBV3-1/TRBV3-2	NA	CASSQVGTAQETQYF	TGTGCCAGCAGCCAAGTAGGGACAGCCCAAGAGACCCAGTACTTC
NA	TRBJ1-1	TRBV4-1	NA	CASSQGRGPVGEAFF	TGCGCCAGCAGCCAGGGGCGGGGGCCCGTGGGAGAAGCTTTCTTT
TRBD1	TRBJ2-1	TRBV24-1	NA	CATSDLTGGVSEQFF	TGTGCCACCAGTGATTTGACAGGGGGAGTTTCTGAGCAGTTCTTC
NA	TRBJ2-3	TRBV19	NA	CASSDAGWTDTQYF	TGTGCCAGTAGTGATGCGGGGTGGACAGATACGCAGTATTTT